A selection of T cell receptor beta chains follows, all from one sample in a study of blood T cell repertoires in COVID-19. The method was immunoSEQ multiplex PCR; TCRdb's version includes in-frame clones alone and lacks a portion of them. In the table there are approximately 110,000 clones, roughly 72% of which are singletons. Material for sequencing was peripheral blood. The source is an elderly man with acute or convalescent COVID-19. Both conserved end residues are part of each CDR3. A D gene is named only where the DNA matches it firmly. A clone size is listed for some rows: how often the clone was seen (once, few, many), or a class if it is expanded.

D gene	V gene	CDR3 length	clone size	J gene	CDR3 DNA	CDR3 protein
TRBD2	TRBV24-1	16	NA	TRBJ2-2	TGTGCCACCAGTCCAGCAGGGACTAGCAGAACCGGGGAGCTGTTTTTT	CATSPAGTSRTGELFF
NA	TRBV15	14	few	TRBJ1-2	TGTGCCACCAGCAGAGAGGACAGAAGCTATGGCTACACCTTC	CATSREDRSYGYTF
TRBD2	TRBV28	20	NA	TRBJ2-1	TGTGCCAGCACTCCGCGGGGGACTAGCGGGAGGGCGACTTTAAACAATGAGCAGTTCTTC	CASTPRGTSGRATLNNEQFF
TRBD1	TRBV6-5	15	once	TRBJ2-1	TGTGCCAGCAGTTGGGACAGGATATCTATCAATGAGCAGTTCTTC	CASSWDRISINEQFF
NA	TRBV5-4	16	NA	TRBJ2-2	TGTGTCAGCAGCGCGGCGACCTCCAGGGTCACCGGGGAGCTGTTTTTT	CVSSAATSRVTGELFF
NA	TRBV6-5	16	NA	TRBJ2-2	TGTGCCAGCAGTTACATTTTGGCGCGGGGCACCGGGGAGCTGTTTTTT	CASSYILARGTGELFF
TRBD2	TRBV11-2	16	NA	TRBJ2-1	TGTGCCAGCAGCTTAGGGGGACTAGCGGGATTGAATGAGCAGTTCTTC	CASSLGGLAGLNEQFF
TRBD2	TRBV6-5	16	NA	TRBJ2-1	TGTGCCAGCAGTTACCGGGTAGCGGGAGTAATGGGTGAGCAGTTCTTC	CASSYRVAGVMGEQFF
TRBD2	TRBV7-2	14	NA	TRBJ2-7	TGTGCCAGCAGCCCCCGGACTAGCGGCTACGAGCAGTACTTC	CASSPRTSGYEQYF
NA	TRBV7-9	13	NA	TRBJ2-2	TGTGCCAGCAGCTTAAGAGCCATCGGGGAGCTGTTTTTT	CASSLRAIGELFF
NA	TRBV5-1	14	few	TRBJ2-7	TGCGCCAGCAGCCCGTGGGACTCTGGCTACGAGCAGTACTTC	CASSPWDSGYEQYF
TRBD1	TRBV5-6	13	NA	TRBJ1-1	TGTGCCAGCAGCTATGCGTCGAGGGGGCCAGCTTTCTTT	CASSYASRGPAFF
NA	TRBV12-3/TRBV12-4	13	NA	TRBJ1-1	TGTGCCAGCAGATCACAGGGAAACACTGAAGCTTTCTTT	CASRSQGNTEAFF
TRBD2	TRBV7-9	16	NA	TRBJ2-3	TGTGCCAGCAGCGAGGGGACTAGCATTTGGGAGGGTACGCAGTATTTT	CASSEGTSIWEGTQYF
NA	TRBV29-1	13	NA	TRBJ2-3	TGCAGCGTGACAGGCCCTTTGACAGATACGCAGTATTTT	CSVTGPLTDTQYF